Listed below are T cell receptor beta chains from one sample, sequenced in a study of early T cells in non-severe SARS-CoV-2 infection. Each CDR3 protein is one row after TCRdb ran MiXCR on the 5' RACE reads. The sample lists tens of thousands of distinct CDR3 sequences; roughly an eighth were seen once. Sequencing was carried out using whole blood. The receptor source for this set is an adult who was a healthcare worker with PCR-confirmed SARS-CoV-2 infection or an uninfected control (not recorded which). Both conserved end residues are part of each CDR3. A D gene is named only where the DNA matches it firmly. Clone size, where shown, is once, few, many, or a class for clones that have expanded.

clone_size	v_call	j_call	d_call	cdr3_length	cdr3_aa	cdr3_nt
.	TRBV5-1	TRBJ2-5	.	13	CASSLIRKETQYF	TGCGCCAGCAGCTTGATCCGTAAGGAGACCCAGTACTTC
few	TRBV29-1	TRBJ2-3	TRBD2	17	CSVGGLGLAGGPDTQYF	TGCAGCGTTGGAGGGCTGGGACTAGCGGGAGGCCCAGATACGCAGTATTTT
many	TRBV5-4	TRBJ1-4	TRBD1	16	CASSLDVGGGSEKLFF	TGTGCCAGCAGCTTGGACGTTGGAGGGGGCAGCGAAAAACTGTTTTTT
.	TRBV19	TRBJ2-1	TRBD2	14	CASSQREPNNEQFF	TGTGCCAGTTCTCAGCGGGAGCCCAACAATGAGCAGTTCTTC
many	TRBV5-1	TRBJ1-1	.	15	CASSLDPPPGTEAFF	TGCGCCAGCAGCTTGGACCCCCCGCCAGGCACTGAAGCTTTCTTT
.	TRBV3-1	TRBJ2-1	.	16	CASSYSPGDSRNEQFF	TGTGCCAGCAGCTACTCCCCGGGAGACTCGAGGAATGAGCAGTTCTTC
.	TRBV5-1	TRBJ2-7	TRBD2	17	CASSPGTSSGETYELYF	TGCGCCAGCAGTCCCGGGACCTCTAGCGGGGAGACTTACGAGCTGTACTTC
many	TRBV6-6	TRBJ1-2	.	12	CASSPDSRGYTF	TGTGCCAGCAGTCCGGACTCCAGAGGCTACACCTTC
many	TRBV28	TRBJ2-3	TRBD2	15	CASSPGTSGTDTQYF	TGTGCCAGCAGTCCAGGGACTAGCGGCACAGATACGCAGTATTTT
few	TRBV10-3	TRBJ2-7	TRBD2	15	CAISFSSGTPYEQYF	TGTGCCATCAGTTTTTCTAGCGGGACCCCCTACGAGCAGTACTTC
few	TRBV28	TRBJ2-1	.	15	CASEQLSSSYNEQFF	TGTGCCAGCGAGCAGCTGTCGAGCTCCTACAATGAGCAGTTCTTC
many	TRBV6-1	TRBJ2-1	.	12	CASSQRNNEQFF	TGTGCCAGCAGCCAACGGAACAATGAGCAGTTCTTC
many	TRBV7-3	TRBJ2-2	TRBD1	15	CASSPGQVNTGELFF	TGTGCCAGCAGCCCTGGACAGGTGAACACCGGGGAGCTGTTTTTT
.	TRBV30	TRBJ1-4	.	17	CAWTNPGQGLVNEKLFF	TGTGCCTGGACAAACCCCGGCCAGGGACTTGTTAATGAAAAACTGTTTTTT
few	TRBV10-1	TRBJ2-7	.	16	CASSESGPPGPYEQYF	TGCGCCAGCAGTGAGTCGGGTCCGCCGGGTCCCTACGAGCAGTACTTC
.	TRBV7-9	TRBJ1-1	.	12	CASSLGRRDAFF	TGTGCCAGCAGCTTAGGTCGTAGAGACGCTTTCTTT
.	TRBV6-1	TRBJ1-1	.	15	CATSDPGRTFTEAFF	TGTGCCACCTCAGACCCCGGGAGGACATTCACTGAAGCTTTCTTT
.	TRBV2	TRBJ2-7	TRBD1	14	CASSEQGASYEQYF	TGTGCCAGCAGTGAACAGGGGGCTTCCTACGAGCAGTACTTC
few	TRBV28	TRBJ2-1	.	12	CASTGPSRRQFF	TGTGCCAGCACGGGACCTAGCAGGAGGCAGTTCTTC
many	TRBV20-1	TRBJ2-1	.	13	CSAPGLAYNEQFF	TGCAGTGCCCCGGGTCTCGCCTACAATGAGCAGTTCTTC
many	TRBV7-6	TRBJ2-7	.	13	CASSGRESDEQYF	TGTGCCAGCAGTGGTAGGGAAAGTGACGAGCAGTACTTC
many	TRBV7-9	TRBJ2-2	TRBD1	14	CASRGTGDTGELFF	TGTGCCAGCAGAGGGACAGGGGACACCGGGGAGCTGTTTTTT
many	TRBV19	TRBJ1-2	.	15	CASRSGGRTNYGYTF	TGTGCCAGTAGGTCCGGGGGGCGAACTAACTATGGCTACACCTTC